These 27 T cell receptor beta chains share one sample of origin, sequenced in a study of cytomegalovirus exposure and HLA in healthy donors. Primers included in the PCR were 60 Vbeta and 13 Jbeta primers. Profiled with immunoSEQ multiplex PCR; TCRdb holds only in-frame clones, not every one. The table lists just over 150,000 clones, with approximately 2.3% in the top ten. The sequencing input was PBMCs. The receptors stem from a man in his thirties or forties in good health and CMV-seronegative.

The rearrangement joins TRBV19 to TRBJ1-5; a weak D match, TRBD1 (6 bases). Trimming shortened V by 2 bases and J by 5 bases, and 10 bases separated the two germline ends. There are 14 residues in the CDR3. Germline loops: CDR1 LNHDA, CDR2 SQIVND (reference sequence). The CDR3 is CASSIQGSDQPQHF. The CDR3 DNA sequence: TGTGCCAGTAGTATACAGGGGAGTGATCAGCCCCAGCATTTT. The complete variable domain, with remaining parts taken from reference TRBV19 and TRBJ1-5, reads DGGITQSPKYLFRKEGQNVTLSCEQNLNHDAMYWYRQDPGQGLRLIYYSQIVNDFQKGDIAEGYSVSREKKESFPLTVTSAQKNPTAFYLCASSIQGSDQPQHFGDGTRLSIL.

The rearrangement links TRBV11-2 to TRBJ2-5; tentatively, D is TRBD2 (6 bases). The J call could be wrong; TRBJ2-7 is a better fit for the DNA end. The CDR3 covers 14 residues. Germline CDR1 reads SGHAT; CDR2 reads FQNNGV. The CDR3 loop reads CASSSQRGGYEQYF. The CDR3 DNA reads as TGTGCCAGCAGCAGCCAGAGGGGAGGTTACGAGCAGTACTTC.

The CDR3 DNA reads as TGCGCCAGCACCGGACTAGCGGGAGGCGGGGATGAGCAGTTCTTC. It translates to CASTGLAGGGDEQFF. The rearrangement uses TRBV4-1 and TRBJ2-1, with TRBD2 matching over 14 bases. The V segment lost 7 bases and the J segment 8 bases; nucleotides outside the gene matches: 7. The CDR3 extends over 15 amino acids. Germline V lookup: CDR1 MGHRA, CDR2 YSYEKL.

V usage is TRBV4-3 and J usage is TRBJ2-1, with D perhaps TRBD1 (5 bases). Germline lookup yields CDR1 LGHNA and CDR2 YSLEER. The CDR3 sequence is 17 residues long. The V gene lost 0 bases and the J gene lost 6 bases, with 18 bases spanning the gap. The CDR3 nucleotides are TGCGCCAGCAGCCAAGAGGGGTTAGGGGATGAAATCAATGAGCAGTTCTTC. It codes for CASSQEGLGDEINEQFF.

The chain couples TRBV10-3 to TRBJ1-1; no reliable D call. This CDR3 is built from 11 residues. V lost 10 bases, J lost 5 bases, and 11 bases lay in between. CDR1 and CDR2 from the germline V gene are ENHRY and SYGVKD. DNA of the CDR3: TGTGCCACCATGAGGCGGACTGAAGCTTTCTTT. It yields the protein CATMRRTEAFF.

The J gene is TRBJ2-5, the V gene TRBV10-3; a weak D match, TRBD2 (7 bases). This CDR3 has 15 residues. Deletions cut 0 bases from V and 4 bases from J, with 12 bases between. Per the germline V gene, CDR1 is ENHRY and CDR2 is SYGVKD. The CDR3 spells CAISESWGGRETQYF. The CDR3 nucleotides are TGTGCCATCAGTGAGTCGTGGGGGGGCAGAGAGACCCAGTACTTC.

The rearrangement uses TRBV10-3 and TRBJ1-1, with 8 positions matching TRBD1. CDR3 length equals 14 residues. After removal of 4 bases from V and 4 bases from J, the junction contained 5 bases not matched to a gene. The germline gives CDR1 ENHRY, CDR2 SYGVKD. The CDR3 nucleotides read TGTGCCATCAGTGCCGACAGGGGTGGCACTGAAGCTTTCTTT. Its translation is CAISADRGGTEAFF.

The chain has TRBV7-9 and TRBJ2-1; the D gene is possibly TRBD2 (6 bases). The length of the CDR3 is 15 residues. V lost 3 bases, J lost 0 bases, and 9 bases lay in between. The germline gives CDR1 SEHNR, CDR2 FQNEAQ (reference sequence). As DNA, the CDR3 is TGTGCCAGCAGCTTCCGGGGGAGCTCCTACAATGAGCAGTTCTTC. Its translation: CASSFRGSSYNEQFF.

The gene calls are TRBV19 and TRBJ1-1, with D tentatively TRBD1 (6 bases). V was clipped by 3 bases and J by 1 base, with 15 bases between them. Germline CDR1 and CDR2: LNHDA and SQIVND (reference sequence). This CDR3 comprises 16 residues. CDR3: CASSMILQGKNTEAFF. CDR3 nucleotides: TGTGCCAGTAGTATGATCCTGCAGGGGAAGAACACTGAAGCTTTCTTT.

This chain connects TRBV27 to TRBJ1-2; weak D call: TRBD1 (5 bases). The CDR3 sequence is 17 residues long. Germline values: CDR1 MNHEY, CDR2 SMNVEV (reference sequence). The V gene lost 4 bases and the J gene lost 5 bases, with 23 bases spanning the gap. This CDR3 is CASSSLSGGLPGYGYTF. Here the CDR3 DNA reads TGTGCCAGCAGTTCCCTTTCGGGGGGTCTCCCTGGTTATGGCTACACCTTC.

J is TRBJ2-3 and V is TRBV7-9, with TRBD1 matching over 7 bases. The V segment lost 5 bases and the J segment 2 bases; nucleotides outside the gene matches: 7. Germline CDR1 and CDR2: SEHNR and FQNEAQ (reference sequence). CDR3 length: 15 residues. CDR3 loop: CASSPSGGNTDTQYF. Written as DNA, the CDR3 is TGTGCCAGCAGCCCCTCAGGGGGAAACACAGATACGCAGTATTTT.

The V and J genes are TRBV7-9 and TRBJ1-2, with 9 nucleotides matching TRBD1. Losses at the gene ends were 5 bases for V and 3 bases for J; bases not matched to a gene: 7. The CDR3 runs to 15 residues. Germline CDR1 and CDR2: SEHNR and FQNEAQ (reference sequence). CDR3 loop: CASSARTGEYYGYTF. The CDR3 DNA reads TGTGCCAGCAGCGCTAGGACAGGGGAGTACTATGGCTACACCTTC.

The rearrangement links TRBV7-9 to TRBJ1-5; 7 positions agree with TRBD1. Germline CDR1 SEHNR, CDR2 FQNEAQ (reference sequence). V lost 4 bases to trimming and J lost 3 bases; unmatched junction nucleotides: 9. The CDR3 runs 16 residues. CDR3 DNA sequence: TGTGCCAGCAGCTCGCACCTAGGACAGGTCAATCAGCCCCAGCATTTT. This encodes CASSSHLGQVNQPQHF.

This rearrangement joins TRBV5-5 to TRBJ2-3; 13 bases fit TRBD2. Per germline, CDR1 SGHKS and CDR2 YYEKEE (reference sequence). The CDR3 consists of 16 residues. V shed 5 bases, J shed 4 bases, and the junction held 7 bases outside the gene matches. Here the CDR3 DNA reads TGTGCCAGCAGTCGTGGACTAGCGGGAGACTCAGATACGCAGTATTTT. Protein sequence: CASSRGLAGDSDTQYF.

This CDR3 is CASSFARGDYTF. CDR3 nucleotide sequence: TGTGCCAGCAGTTTCGCCAGGGGGGACTACACCTTC. The chain joins TRBV14 to TRBJ1-2; 7 bases fit TRBD1. V dropped 6 bases and J dropped 10; count of bases not matched to a gene: 8. CDR1 is SGHDN, CDR2 FVKESK, per germline. CDR3 length equals 12 residues.

V is TRBV6-5 and J is TRBJ1-6; D is uncertain. CDR3 length: 13 amino acids. V was pared by 3 bases and J by 6 bases, with 6 bases between. Germline V gene data show CDR1 as MNHEY and CDR2 as SVGAGI. CDR3 nucleotides: TGTGCCAGCAGTTATCAGATTAATTCACCCCTCCACTTT. It codes for CASSYQINSPLHF.

The genes are TRBV27 and TRBJ2-7; TRBD2 matches 7 bases. Germline-derived CDR1 and CDR2 are MNHEY and SMNVEV (reference sequence). The CDR3 spans 11 residues. Losses at the gene ends were 5 bases for V and 5 bases for J; bases not matched to a gene: 0. The CDR3 here is CASSGGDEQYF. For the CDR3, the DNA is TGTGCCAGCAGTGGGGGGGACGAGCAGTACTTC.

V is TRBV6-6 and J is TRBJ2-7; D possibly corresponds to TRBD2 (6 bases). Germline CDR1 reads MNHNY; CDR2 reads SVGAGI (reference sequence). The CDR3 is made up of 13 amino acids. The germline V and J ends were trimmed by 7 bases and 3 bases, with 13 bases remaining between them. The CDR3: CASTRSGDYEQYF. The CDR3 nucleotides read TGTGCCAGCACACGGTCGGGAGACTACGAGCAGTACTTC.

The J gene is TRBJ2-7, the V gene TRBV27; TRBD2 matches 10 bases. J was trimmed by 7 bases and V by 0 bases; bases with no gene match: 15. The germline gives CDR1 MNHEY, CDR2 SMNVEV (reference sequence). The CDR3 extends over 18 amino acids. CDR3 in amino acids: CASSLSSGGLAGVVEQYF. CDR3 nucleotides: TGTGCCAGCAGTTTATCGTCTGGCGGGCTAGCGGGAGTAGTGGAGCAGTACTTC.

This chain uses TRBV5-6 with TRBJ2-2, with D unresolved. The CDR3 loop spans 13 amino acids. Germline CDR1 reads SGHDT; CDR2 reads YYEEEE. Trimming left V 0 bases short and J 6 bases short, with 6 bases between. The CDR3 nucleotides are TGTGCCAGCAGCTTGGGTCTATCCGGGGAGCTGTTTTTT. It codes for CASSLGLSGELFF.

This chain uses TRBV6-1 with TRBJ2-7, with a weak D call TRBD1 (5 bases). Per the germline V gene, CDR1 is MNHNS and CDR2 is SASEGT. Deletions cut 6 bases from V and 0 bases from J, with 9 bases between. This CDR3 is built from 13 residues. The CDR3 nucleotides read TGTGCCAGCAGGTCTACAGGCTCCTACGAGCAGTACTTC. Translating it yields CASRSTGSYEQYF.

The chain has TRBV5-6 and TRBJ2-7; TRBD2 is a possible D gene (6 bases). The CDR3 contains 12 residues. The V gene lost 4 bases and the J gene lost 9 bases, with 14 bases spanning the gap. Per germline, CDR1 SGHDT and CDR2 YYEEEE. The DNA of the CDR3 is TGTGCCAGCAGCCCCTTTGCGGGACGGCAGTACTTC. This gives the protein CASSPFAGRQYF.

V and J are TRBV27 and TRBJ1-2; 9 positions match TRBD1. The CDR3 has 13 residues. Trimming at V came to 6 bases and at J to 4 bases, leaving 3 bases not matched to a gene. Germline V lookup: CDR1 MNHEY, CDR2 SMNVEV (reference sequence). CDR3 DNA: TGTGCCAGCAGACAGGACAGGGGCTATGGCTACACCTTC. Translating gives CASRQDRGYGYTF.

The V gene is TRBV23-1, the J gene TRBJ2-2, with 8 bases identical to TRBD1. TRBV23-1 is filed as an ORF, its function uncertain. Trimming took 8 bases from V and 0 from J; bases not matched to a gene: 11. This CDR3 has 17 residues. CDR3 amino acids: CASGYITGQANTGELFF. CDR3 bases: TGCGCCAGCGGATACATAACGGGACAGGCGAACACCGGGGAGCTGTTTTTT.

V usage is TRBV5-5 and J usage is TRBJ1-4, with 7 bases that match TRBD1. From germline, CDR1 is SGHKS and CDR2 YYEKEE (reference sequence). V lost 3 bases and J lost 12; bases outside the gene matches: 8. The CDR3 loop spans 13 amino acids. CDR3 sequence (DNA): TGTGCCAGCAGCTACTACCGGGACAGTCAACTGTTTTTT. Encoded protein: CASSYYRDSQLFF.

The chain joins TRBV6-4 to TRBJ2-3; no clear D. CDR1 is MRHNA and CDR2 is SNTAGT in the germline V gene. The CDR3 consists of 16 residues. The V end was cut by 2 bases, the J end by 0 bases, with 12 bases between. CDR3 nucleotide sequence: TGTGCCAGCAGTGACGGGTCCCCGACAAGCACAGATACGCAGTATTTT. Translated: CASSDGSPTSTDTQYF.

V gene TRBV9 combines with J gene TRBJ1-1; no definite D call. Looked up from germline, CDR1 is SGDLS and CDR2 is YYNGEE. Between the trimmed V and J ends, which lost 5 bases and 0 bases, there was a span of 14 bases. This CDR3 contains 15 residues. The CDR3 is CASSFGGQMNTEAFF. Written as DNA, the CDR3 is TGTGCCAGCAGTTTTGGAGGCCAAATGAACACTGAAGCTTTCTTT. Using reference TRBV9 and TRBJ1-1 for the parts outside the CDR3, the full variable domain is DSGVTQTPKHLITATGQRVTLRCSPRSGDLSVYWYQQSLDQGLQFLIQYYNGEERAKGNILERFSAQQFPDLHSELNLSSLELGDSALYFCASSFGGQMNTEAFFGQGTRLTVV.